This TCR beta chain was observed in a study of cytomegalovirus exposure and HLA in healthy donors. J gave up 7 bases and V 5 bases, and 10 bases lay outside the gene matches. The CDR3 is made up of 14 amino acids. Germline assignment: CDR1 SEHNR and CDR2 FQNEAQ (reference sequence). PCR primers comprised 60 Vbeta and 13 Jbeta primers. Repertoires were generated with immunoSEQ multiplex PCR, while TCRdb's copy carries only in-frame clones and drops some. This table has about 160,000 clones, 70% to 80% appearing once. The receptor was isolated from a man between 50 and 59 years old in good health and CMV-seropositive. The specimen sequenced was PBMCs. The chain has TRBV7-9 and TRBJ1-1; TRBD1 matches 7 bases. CDR3 amino acids: CASSQNRGGGEAFF. CDR3 DNA: TGTGCCAGCAGCCAAAACAGGGGAGGCGGTGAAGCTTTCTTT.